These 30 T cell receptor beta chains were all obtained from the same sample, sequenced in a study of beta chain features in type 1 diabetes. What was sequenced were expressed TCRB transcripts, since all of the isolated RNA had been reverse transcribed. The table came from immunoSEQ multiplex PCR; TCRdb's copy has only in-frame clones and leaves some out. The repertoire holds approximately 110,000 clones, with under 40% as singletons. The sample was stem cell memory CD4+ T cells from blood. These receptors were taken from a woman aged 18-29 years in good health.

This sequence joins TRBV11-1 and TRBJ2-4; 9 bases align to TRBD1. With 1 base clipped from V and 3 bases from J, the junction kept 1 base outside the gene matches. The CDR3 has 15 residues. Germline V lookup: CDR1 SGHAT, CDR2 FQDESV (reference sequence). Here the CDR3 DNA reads TGTGCCAGCAGCTTAGGACAGGGGGGCAAAAACATTCAGTACTTC. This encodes CASSLGQGGKNIQYF.

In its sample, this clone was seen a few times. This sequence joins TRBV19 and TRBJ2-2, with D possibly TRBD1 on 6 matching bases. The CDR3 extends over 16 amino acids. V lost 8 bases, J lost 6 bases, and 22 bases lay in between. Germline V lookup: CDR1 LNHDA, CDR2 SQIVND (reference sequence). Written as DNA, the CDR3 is TGTGCCAGTCTAACAGGGAAAGGCGCTTGGGCCGGGGAGCTGTTTTTT. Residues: CASLTGKGAWAGELFF.

The CDR3 is CASRGGRVTDTQYF. Written as DNA, the CDR3 is TGCGCCAGCAGAGGAGGACGGGTCACAGATACGCAGTATTTT. V and J are TRBV10-1 and TRBJ2-3, with D perhaps TRBD2 (5 bases). Germline CDR1 is WNHNN and CDR2 is SYGVQD (reference sequence). The ends were cut back, 6 bases at V and 2 bases at J, with 12 bases in the middle. The CDR3 is 14 amino acids.

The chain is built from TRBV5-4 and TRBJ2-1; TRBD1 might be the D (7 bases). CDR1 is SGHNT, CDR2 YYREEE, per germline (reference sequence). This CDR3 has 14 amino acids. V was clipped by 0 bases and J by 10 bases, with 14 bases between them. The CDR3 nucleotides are TGTGCCAGCAGCTTGGTCGGCAGGGGGGACGAGCAGTTCTTC. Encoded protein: CASSLVGRGDEQFF.

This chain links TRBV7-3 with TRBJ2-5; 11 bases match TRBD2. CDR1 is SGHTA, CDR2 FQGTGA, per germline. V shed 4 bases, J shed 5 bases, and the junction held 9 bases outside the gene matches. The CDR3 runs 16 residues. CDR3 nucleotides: TGTGCCAGCAGCTCGGCACTAGCGGGAGTAGCCGAGACCCAGTACTTC. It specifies CASSSALAGVAETQYF.

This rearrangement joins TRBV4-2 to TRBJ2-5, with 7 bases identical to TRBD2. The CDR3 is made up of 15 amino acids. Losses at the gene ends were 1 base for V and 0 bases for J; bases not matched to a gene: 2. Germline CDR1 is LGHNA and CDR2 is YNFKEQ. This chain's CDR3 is CASSQVGGYQETQYF. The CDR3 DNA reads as TGTGCCAGCAGCCAAGTCGGGGGGTACCAAGAGACCCAGTACTTC.

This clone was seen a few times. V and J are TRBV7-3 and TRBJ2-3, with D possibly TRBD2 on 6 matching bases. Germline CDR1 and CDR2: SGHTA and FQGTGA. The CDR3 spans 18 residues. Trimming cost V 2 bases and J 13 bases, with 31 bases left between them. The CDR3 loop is CASSLGEADESPEMGKYF. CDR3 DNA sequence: TGTGCCAGCAGCTTAGGGGAGGCGGACGAGAGCCCAGAGATGGGGAAGTATTTT.

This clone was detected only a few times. CDR3: CASSVSGRGSYNEQFF. The CDR3 DNA is TGTGCCAGCAGTGTCAGCGGGAGGGGATCCTACAATGAGCAGTTCTTC. This chain uses TRBV6-4 with TRBJ2-1; 10 positions match TRBD2. CDR3 length: 16 residues. V lost 4 bases and J lost 1; bases outside the gene matches: 4. Germline V gene lookup returns CDR1 MRHNA and CDR2 SNTAGT.

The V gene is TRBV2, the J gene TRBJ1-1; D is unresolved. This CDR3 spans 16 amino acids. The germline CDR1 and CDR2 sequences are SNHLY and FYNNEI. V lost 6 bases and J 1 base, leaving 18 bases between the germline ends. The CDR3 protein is CASSLLRALENTEAFF. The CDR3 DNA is TGTGCCAGCAGCCTTCTGAGGGCCTTAGAGAACACTGAAGCTTTCTTT.

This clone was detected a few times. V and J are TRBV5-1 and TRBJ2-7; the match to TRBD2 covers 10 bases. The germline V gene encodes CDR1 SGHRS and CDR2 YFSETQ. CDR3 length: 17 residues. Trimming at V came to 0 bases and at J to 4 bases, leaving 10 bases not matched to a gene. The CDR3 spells CASSLEGSGRPGYEQYF. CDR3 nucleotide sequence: TGCGCCAGCAGCTTGGAGGGTAGCGGGAGGCCCGGGTACGAGCAGTACTTC.

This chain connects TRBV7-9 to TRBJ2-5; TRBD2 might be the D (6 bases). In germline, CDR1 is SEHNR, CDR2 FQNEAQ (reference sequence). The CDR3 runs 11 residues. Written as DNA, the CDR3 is TGTGTCGGTACAGCGGGCAGGACCCAGTACTTC. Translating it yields CVGTAGRTQYF.

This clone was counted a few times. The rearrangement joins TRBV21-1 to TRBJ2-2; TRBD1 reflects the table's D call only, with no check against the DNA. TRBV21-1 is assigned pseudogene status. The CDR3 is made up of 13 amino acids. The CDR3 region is CASSKEGQGSLFF. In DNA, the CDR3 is TGTGCCAGCAGCAAAGAGGGACAGGGGAGTTTGTTTTTT.

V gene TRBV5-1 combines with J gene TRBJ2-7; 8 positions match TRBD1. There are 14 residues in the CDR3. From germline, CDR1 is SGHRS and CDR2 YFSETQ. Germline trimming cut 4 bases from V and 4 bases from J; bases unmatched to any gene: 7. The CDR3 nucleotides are TGCGCCAGCAGCATCGACAGGGGACGGTACGAGCAGTACTTC. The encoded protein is CASSIDRGRYEQYF.

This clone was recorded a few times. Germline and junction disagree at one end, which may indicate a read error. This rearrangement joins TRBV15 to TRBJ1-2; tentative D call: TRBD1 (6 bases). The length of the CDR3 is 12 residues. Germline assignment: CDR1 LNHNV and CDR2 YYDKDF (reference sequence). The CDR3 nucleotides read TGTGCCACCAGCAGAGATGGGGCAGGGGTTTCCTTC. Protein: CATSRDGAGVSF.

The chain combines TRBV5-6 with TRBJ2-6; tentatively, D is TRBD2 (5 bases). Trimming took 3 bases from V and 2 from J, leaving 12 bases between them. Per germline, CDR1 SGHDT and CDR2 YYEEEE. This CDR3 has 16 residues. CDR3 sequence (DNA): TGTGCCAGCAGCTCGAGGCGAGGGCCTGGGGCCAACGTCCTGACTTTC. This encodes CASSSRRGPGANVLTF.

The CDR3 region is CASSLGMPVGTDTQYF. CDR3 nucleotides: TGCGCCAGCAGCCTGGGAATGCCGGTTGGCACAGATACGCAGTATTTT. The chain combines TRBV5-1 with TRBJ2-3; D is undetermined. V was clipped by 4 bases and J by 1 base, with 16 bases between them. Germline V gene data show CDR1 as SGHRS and CDR2 as YFSETQ. This CDR3 is built from 16 residues.

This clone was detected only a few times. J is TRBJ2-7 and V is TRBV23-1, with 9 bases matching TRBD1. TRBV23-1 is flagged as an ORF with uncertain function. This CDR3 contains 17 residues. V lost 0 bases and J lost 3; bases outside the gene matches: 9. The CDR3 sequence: CASSQSPRTGASYEQYF. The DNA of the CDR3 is TGCGCCAGCAGTCAATCCCCTAGGACAGGGGCAAGCTACGAGCAGTACTTC.

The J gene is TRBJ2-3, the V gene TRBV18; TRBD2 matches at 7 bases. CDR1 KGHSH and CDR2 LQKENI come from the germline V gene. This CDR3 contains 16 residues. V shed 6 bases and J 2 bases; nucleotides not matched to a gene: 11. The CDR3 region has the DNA TGTGCCAGCTCGCTCGCACTAGCGATCGTCACAGATACGCAGTATTTT. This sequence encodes CASSLALAIVTDTQYF.

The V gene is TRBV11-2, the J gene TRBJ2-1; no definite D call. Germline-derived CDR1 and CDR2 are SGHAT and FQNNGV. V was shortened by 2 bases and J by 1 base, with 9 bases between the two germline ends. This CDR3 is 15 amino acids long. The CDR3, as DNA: TGTGCCAGCAGCTTATTTCGGGTTTCCTACAATGAGCAGTTCTTC. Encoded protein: CASSLFRVSYNEQFF.

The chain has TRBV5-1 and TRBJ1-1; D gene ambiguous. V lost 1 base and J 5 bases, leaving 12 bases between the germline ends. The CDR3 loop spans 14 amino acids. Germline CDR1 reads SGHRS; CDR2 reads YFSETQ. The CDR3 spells CASSLNVAGTEAFF. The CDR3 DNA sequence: TGCGCCAGCAGCTTGAACGTAGCGGGTACTGAAGCTTTCTTT.

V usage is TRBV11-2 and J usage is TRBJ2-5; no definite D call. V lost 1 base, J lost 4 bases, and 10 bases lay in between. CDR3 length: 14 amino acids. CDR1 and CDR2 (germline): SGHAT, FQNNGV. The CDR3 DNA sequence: TGTGCCAGCAGCTTAGGTACTAATCTAGAGACCCAGTACTTC. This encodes CASSLGTNLETQYF.

This CDR3 is CASSVKQGKGELFF. In DNA form, the CDR3 reads TGCGCCAGCAGCGTGAAGCAGGGAAAAGGGGAGCTGTTTTTT. The V call is TRBV5-1, the J call TRBJ2-2; the D gene is possibly TRBD1 (5 bases). CDR1 is SGHRS and CDR2 is YFSETQ in the germline V gene. This CDR3 has 14 amino acids. Trimming took off 4 bases at V and 8 bases at J, with 15 bases between the two ends. Full variable domain (missing parts from reference TRBV5-1 and TRBJ2-2): KAGVTQTPRYLIKTRGQQVTLSCSPISGHRSVSWYQQTPGQGLQFLFEYFSETQRNKGNFPGRFSGRQFSNSRSEMNVSTLELGDSALYLCASSVKQGKGELFFGEGSRLTVL.

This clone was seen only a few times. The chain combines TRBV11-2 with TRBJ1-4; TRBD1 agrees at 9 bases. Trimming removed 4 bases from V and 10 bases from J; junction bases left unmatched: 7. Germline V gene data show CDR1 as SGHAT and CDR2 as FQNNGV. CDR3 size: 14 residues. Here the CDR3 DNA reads TGTGCCAGCAGCTACGGGACAGGGCGGGGAAAACTGTTTTTT. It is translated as CASSYGTGRGKLFF.

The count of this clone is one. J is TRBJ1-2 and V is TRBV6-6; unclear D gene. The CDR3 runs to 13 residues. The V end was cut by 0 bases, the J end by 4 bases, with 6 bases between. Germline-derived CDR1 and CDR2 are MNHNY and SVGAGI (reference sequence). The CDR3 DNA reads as TGTGCCAGCAGTTACTCGGGAGGCTATGGCTACACCTTC. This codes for CASSYSGGYGYTF.

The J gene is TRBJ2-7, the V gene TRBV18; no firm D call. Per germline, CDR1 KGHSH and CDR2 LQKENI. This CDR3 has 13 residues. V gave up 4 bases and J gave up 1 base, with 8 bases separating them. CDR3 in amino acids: CASSRELSYEQYF. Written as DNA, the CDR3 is TGTGCCAGCTCACGTGAGCTATCCTACGAGCAGTACTTC.

The CDR3 DNA follows: TGTGCCAGCTCACCAAGTCTAGTGGAAGAGACCCAGTACTTC. Its translation: CASSPSLVEETQYF. V gene TRBV18 combines with J gene TRBJ2-5; no clear D. The CDR3 totals 14 residues. V shed 2 bases and J shed 3 bases, with 10 bases lying between them. CDR1 and CDR2 (germline): KGHSH, LQKENI.

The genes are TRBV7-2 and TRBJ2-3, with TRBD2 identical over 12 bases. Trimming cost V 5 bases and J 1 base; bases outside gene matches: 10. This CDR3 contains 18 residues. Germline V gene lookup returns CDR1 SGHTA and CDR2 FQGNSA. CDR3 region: CASSPDSSGRARTDTQYF. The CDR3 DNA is TGTGCCAGCAGCCCCGATTCTAGCGGGAGGGCCCGCACAGATACGCAGTATTTT.

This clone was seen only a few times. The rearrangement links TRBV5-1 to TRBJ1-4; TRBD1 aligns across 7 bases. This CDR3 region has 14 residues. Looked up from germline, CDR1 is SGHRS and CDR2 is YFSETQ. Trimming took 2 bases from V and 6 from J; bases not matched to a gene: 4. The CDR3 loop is CASSLGGADEKLFF. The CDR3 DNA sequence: TGCGCCAGCAGCTTAGGGGGCGCGGATGAAAAACTGTTTTTT.

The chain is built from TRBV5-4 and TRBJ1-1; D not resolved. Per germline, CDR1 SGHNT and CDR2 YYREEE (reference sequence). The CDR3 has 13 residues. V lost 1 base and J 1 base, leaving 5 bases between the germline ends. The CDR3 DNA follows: TGTGCCAGCAGCTTGCCGAGGAACACTGAAGCTTTCTTT. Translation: CASSLPRNTEAFF. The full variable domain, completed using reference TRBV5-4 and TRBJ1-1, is ETGVTQSPTHLIKTRGQQVTLRCSSQSGHNTVSWYQQALGQGPQFIFQYYREEENGRGNFPPRFSGLQFPNYSSELNVNALELDDSALYLCASSLPRNTEAFFGQGTRLTVV.

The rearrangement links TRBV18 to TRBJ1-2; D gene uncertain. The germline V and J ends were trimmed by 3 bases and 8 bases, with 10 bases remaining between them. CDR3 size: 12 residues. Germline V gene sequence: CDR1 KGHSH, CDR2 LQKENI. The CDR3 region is CASSPQDLGYTF. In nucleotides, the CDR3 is TGTGCCAGCTCACCCCAGGATTTGGGCTACACCTTC.